The rows below give T cell receptor beta chains drawn from one sample of a study of neurological immune-mediated disorders. TCRdb re-analysed the 5' RACE reads in MiXCR, keeping a single row per CDR3 protein. This table has 50,000 to 70,000 distinct CDR3 sequences, 10% to 15% appearing once. Sequences were obtained from PBMCs. The receptors stem from a woman aged 55-70 years with HTLV-1-associated myelopathy (HAM/TSP). Both conserved end residues are trimmed from each CDR3.

v_call: TRBV7-2; cdr3_aa: ASSLAPDQPQH
v_call: TRBV5-6; cdr3_aa: ASSPGLAVYTGELF
v_call: TRBV5-1; cdr3_aa: ASSPGGPSYEQY
v_call: TRBV27; cdr3_aa: ASSLARGGETQY
v_call: TRBV5-1; cdr3_aa: ASSLELAGSETQY
v_call: TRBV20-1; cdr3_aa: SVGTSGRLNEQF
v_call: TRBV24-1; cdr3_aa: ATSGRLATYNEQF
v_call: TRBV4-1; cdr3_aa: ASSQGGGGDIQY
v_call: TRBV28; cdr3_aa: ASSLTFSGNTIY
v_call: TRBV20-1; cdr3_aa: SAQKTGREKLF
v_call: TRBV28; cdr3_aa: ASTSQDRVLRRQY
v_call: TRBV7-2; cdr3_aa: ASSNLAGVVEQF
v_call: TRBV20-1; cdr3_aa: SASRELSTDTQY
v_call: TRBV5-5; cdr3_aa: ASSLPQSGTHNEQF
v_call: TRBV20-1; cdr3_aa: SVPGPKGTQY
v_call: TRBV15; cdr3_aa: ATSRREGSLGYT
v_call: TRBV3-1; cdr3_aa: ASSQMGEGNEQF
v_call: TRBV28; cdr3_aa: ASSRSGRAYEQY
v_call: TRBV20-1; cdr3_aa: SARDLGQRTEAF
v_call: TRBV11-2; cdr3_aa: ASSLVGGHGELF
v_call: TRBV6-1; cdr3_aa: ASKKKGAMDTGELF
v_call: TRBV7-9; cdr3_aa: ASRRTGSDEQY
v_call: TRBV18; cdr3_aa: ASSPVRPGTQKTNTGELF
v_call: TRBV28; cdr3_aa: ASSSPAYGYT
v_call: TRBV29-1; cdr3_aa: SIPADDQETQY
v_call: TRBV6-6; cdr3_aa: ASSSNLLAGKSSYEQY